This paragraph covers one TCR beta chain sequence. Germline CDR1 SGDLS, CDR2 YYNGEE. Trimming removed 6 bases from V and 1 base from J; junction bases left unmatched: 10. The CDR3 has 17 residues. Method: immunoSEQ multiplex PCR; TCRdb's copy keeps in-frame clones and lacks some. The sample shows 15,000 to 20,000 clones, roughly 85% of them seen only once. This sample stems from a study of T cell changes during pregnancy in multiple sclerosis. The chain uses TRBV9 and TRBJ2-5; 12 positions agree with TRBD2. The starting material was CD8+ T cells from peripheral blood mononuclear cells, obtained in the third trimester of pregnancy. The sequence was collected from a female donor in good health, enrolled as a control in a pregnancy study. The CDR3 DNA follows: TGTGCCAGCAACCAGGGGGGACTAGCGGGTGCCCAAGAGACCCAGTACTTC. Protein sequence: CASNQGGLAGAQETQYF.